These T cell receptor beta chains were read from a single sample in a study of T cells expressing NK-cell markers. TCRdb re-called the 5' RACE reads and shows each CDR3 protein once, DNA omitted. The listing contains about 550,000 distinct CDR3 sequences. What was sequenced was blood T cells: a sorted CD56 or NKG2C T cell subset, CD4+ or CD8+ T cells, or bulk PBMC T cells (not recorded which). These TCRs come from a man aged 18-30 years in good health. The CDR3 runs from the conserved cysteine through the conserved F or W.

CDR3: CASSDPIAKNIQYF; J: TRBJ2-4; V: TRBV10-2
CDR3: CSADRGADYGYTF; J: TRBJ1-2; V: TRBV20-1
CDR3: CASSFTGRGSNQPQHF; J: TRBJ1-5; V: TRBV12-3/TRBV12-4
CDR3: CASSDDIYEQYF; J: TRBJ2-7; V: TRBV7-6
CDR3: CASSYSIGENQPQHF; J: TRBJ1-5; V: TRBV6-5
CDR3: CASTRSRAGGELFF; J: TRBJ2-2; V: TRBV12-3/TRBV12-4
CDR3: CASRNWTSGRAEETQYF; J: TRBJ2-5; V: TRBV7-8
CDR3: CASSPGGTGVFSGYTF; J: TRBJ1-2; V: TRBV4-2
CDR3: CSGGIRGEAFF; J: TRBJ1-1; V: TRBV29-1
CDR3: CAIRGNRLNTDTQYF; J: TRBJ2-3; V: TRBV10-3
CDR3: CASSQPGLAGIKAETQYF; J: TRBJ2-5; V: TRBV3-1
CDR3: CASSQVAGGEQYF; J: TRBJ2-7; V: TRBV4-3
CDR3: CASSRTTGSPEAFF; J: TRBJ1-1; V: TRBV5-1
CDR3: CASSRWRTQSDTQYF; J: TRBJ2-3; V: TRBV5-1
CDR3: CASRARPGQLSYGYTF; J: TRBJ1-2; V: TRBV6-1
CDR3: CASSYGLAAQTQYF; J: TRBJ2-5; V: TRBV6-5